The 25 T cell receptor beta chains below all came from one sample that was sequenced in a study of beta chain features in type 1 diabetes. For these TCRs, the target antigens are not known. The study's findings and limits: Shorter TCRB CDR3s, moderately but significantly so, marked every one of the four CD4+ subsets in Type 1 diabetes patients.

Since all of the isolated RNA was reverse transcribed, expressed TCRB transcripts were what got sequenced. Here immunoSEQ multiplex PCR was the method, and the copy in TCRdb shows in-frame clones only, minus some. The sample holds around 140,000 clones; about 12% are singletons and the top ten take under 1.5%. Sequencing input: central memory CD4+ T cells from blood. The receptors originated from a man between 18 and 35 years old with type 1 diabetes.

This clone came up a few times. The germline gene is not matched at one end of the junction; a read error may be the cause. The chain employs TRBV5-4 and TRBJ2-2, with D perhaps TRBD1 (6 bases). Germline loops: CDR1 SGHNT, CDR2 YYREEE (reference sequence). The CDR3 length is 16 residues. The CDR3 coding sequence is TGTGCCAGCAGCTTGGGAACAGGGATGAACGCCGGGGAGCTGTTTTTT. This gives the protein CASSLGTGMNAGELFF.

Only a few counts were recorded for this clone. The CDR3 DNA is TGTGCCAGCAGCCAAGTCCCAGGGGGGACACCTGTTTCCTACGAGCAGTACTTC. Protein: CASSQVPGGTPVSYEQYF. The chain uses TRBV14 and TRBJ2-7; the D gene is possibly TRBD1 (7 bases). The CDR3 totals 18 residues. Per the germline V gene, CDR1 is SGHDN and CDR2 is FVKESK. Between the trimmed V and J ends, which lost 1 base and 1 base, there was a span of 20 bases.

This clone was detected a few times. Other DNA sequences in this sample translate to the same CDR3. The rearrangement joins TRBV7-9 to TRBJ1-1; D gene ambiguous. The CDR3 spans 14 residues. Germline loops: CDR1 SEHNR, CDR2 FQNEAQ (reference sequence). Trimming cost V 1 base and J 4 bases, with 10 bases left between them. CDR3 bases: TGTGCCAGCAGCTTAGAGGGCGGTGGCACTGAAGCTTTCTTT. The encoded protein is CASSLEGGGTEAFF.

This clone was recorded many times. The V gene is TRBV28, the J gene TRBJ2-5, with a weak D call TRBD2 (5 bases). CDR3 length: 15 amino acids. Trimming pared 4 bases from V and 2 bases from J, leaving 14 bases between. Germline CDR1 is MDHEN and CDR2 is SYDVKM. The CDR3 nucleotides read TGTGCCAGCAGTTCGCGGCAGGCGGGTCAAGAGACCCAGTACTTC. Protein sequence: CASSSRQAGQETQYF.

This clone was found a few times. The chain combines TRBV30 with TRBJ2-5, with 7 nucleotides matching TRBD2. Per the germline V gene, CDR1 is GTSNPN and CDR2 is SVGIG (reference sequence). V shed 3 bases and J 5 bases; nucleotides not matched to a gene: 3. CDR3 size: 12 residues. CDR3 coding DNA: TGTGCCTGGAGGAAAGCGGGGGAGACCCAGTACTTC. The encoded protein is CAWRKAGETQYF.

This clone was detected a few times. The J gene is TRBJ2-3, the V gene TRBV4-1, with 9 bases lining up with TRBD2. Germline V gene sequence: CDR1 MGHRA, CDR2 YSYEKL. Unmatched junction bases numbered 3, after V lost 0 bases and J lost 2 bases. CDR3 length: 16 amino acids. The CDR3 loop reads CASSQDVAGATDTQYF. The CDR3 nucleotides are TGCGCCAGCAGCCAAGATGTAGCGGGGGCCACAGATACGCAGTATTTT.

This clone occurred a few times. The V and J genes are TRBV25-1 and TRBJ1-6, with D possibly matching TRBD1 (5 bases). Germline V gives CDR1 MGHDK, CDR2 SYGVNS. V was cut by 5 bases and J by 5 bases, with 13 bases left in between. The CDR3 has 15 amino acids. In DNA form, the CDR3 reads TGTGCCAGCAGTAAGGGTGGGGCGAATAATTCACCCCTCCACTTT. It specifies CASSKGGANNSPLHF. The whole variable domain, filled in from reference TRBV25-1 and TRBJ1-6, reads EADIYQTPRYLVIGTGKKITLECSQTMGHDKMYWYQQDPGMELHLIHYSYGVNSTEKGDLSSESTVSRIRTEHFPLTLESARPSHTSQYLCASSKGGANNSPLHFGNGTRLTVT.

A remark on this clone: Other DNA sequences of this sample code for an identical CDR3. The chain joins TRBV9 to TRBJ2-5; 7 bases fit TRBD2. Germline assignment: CDR1 SGDLS and CDR2 YYNGEE. V shed 4 bases and J 2 bases; nucleotides not matched to a gene: 5. CDR3 size: 14 residues. CDR3: CASSPGTIQETQYF. DNA for the CDR3: TGTGCCAGCAGCCCCGGGACTATTCAAGAGACCCAGTACTTC.

V is TRBV5-1 and J is TRBJ2-3, with TRBD1 as a possible D gene (6 bases). V lost 1 base and J lost 4, with 10 bases in between. The CDR3 runs 14 residues. CDR1 is SGHRS and CDR2 is YFSETQ in the germline V gene. Written as DNA, the CDR3 is TGCGCCAGCAGCTTGCCAGGGGCCGCAGATACGCAGTATTTT. Protein: CASSLPGAADTQYF.

This clone was found many times. The rearrangement links TRBV7-6 to TRBJ2-1; D gene uncertain. The CDR3 spans 13 residues. Trimming cost V 2 bases and J 13 bases, with 15 bases left between them. Germline values: CDR1 SGHVS, CDR2 FNYEAQ. The CDR3 loop is CASSLSFSSLQFF. CDR3 coding DNA: TGTGCCAGCAGCTTAAGCTTCAGTTCCCTCCAGTTCTTC.

This sequence joins TRBV5-1 and TRBJ2-2; unclear D gene. This CDR3 has 15 amino acids. Germline-derived CDR1 and CDR2 are SGHRS and YFSETQ. V lost 2 bases, J lost 2 bases, and 10 bases lay in between. Written as DNA, the CDR3 is TGCGCCAGCAGCTTTCAGTCTTCTAACACCGGGGAGCTGTTTTTT. Its translation: CASSFQSSNTGELFF. Full variable domain (missing parts from reference TRBV5-1 and TRBJ2-2): KAGVTQTPRYLIKTRGQQVTLSCSPISGHRSVSWYQQTPGQGLQFLFEYFSETQRNKGNFPGRFSGRQFSNSRSEMNVSTLELGDSALYLCASSFQSSNTGELFFGEGSRLTVL.

Details on this clone: This clone may be a read error of a much larger clone one base away. The sample has other DNA sequences that encode this CDR3 too. This chain joins TRBV9 and TRBJ2-2; the D gene is possibly TRBD2 (5 bases). The V end lost 3 bases, the J end lost 3 bases, and 15 bases lay between the germline ends. The CDR3 length is 16 residues. Germline V lookup: CDR1 SGDLS, CDR2 YYNGEE. CDR3 nucleotide sequence: TGTGCCAGCAGCGAACTACTCGCCGGGGACACCGGGGAGCTGTTTTTT. Amino acid sequence: CASSELLAGDTGELFF.

This chain joins TRBV5-1 and TRBJ1-1; D gene uncertain. CDR1 and CDR2 from the germline V gene are SGHRS and YFSETQ. The CDR3 sequence is 14 residues long. Trimming took off 4 bases at V and 1 base at J, with 11 bases between the two ends. CDR3 protein: CASSRTPTNTEAFF. DNA for the CDR3: TGCGCCAGCAGCCGTACCCCCACGAACACTGAAGCTTTCTTT.

This clone was detected only a few times. The V call is TRBV5-1, the J call TRBJ2-1; no clear D gene. Trimming pared 1 base from V and 9 bases from J, leaving 8 bases between. This CDR3 region has 12 residues. CDR1 SGHRS and CDR2 YFSETQ come from the germline V gene. CDR3 residues: CASSLMLGEQFF. DNA of the CDR3: TGCGCCAGCAGCTTGATGCTGGGTGAGCAGTTCTTC.

In this sample, this clone turned up a few times. This rearrangement joins TRBV28 to TRBJ1-2; D unclear. The germline V and J ends were trimmed by 2 bases and 8 bases, with 9 bases remaining between them. CDR3 size: 12 residues. The germline V gene has CDR1 MDHEN and CDR2 SYDVKM. The CDR3 is CASSLRGRGYTF. The CDR3 DNA reads as TGTGCCAGCAGTTTACGAGGGCGCGGCTACACCTTC.

This clone occurred a few times. This rearrangement joins TRBV11-2 to TRBJ2-5, with TRBD2 matching over 11 bases. The germline V gene has CDR1 SGHAT and CDR2 FQNNGV. The CDR3 is made up of 16 amino acids. With V trimmed by 5 bases and J by 4 bases, 9 bases remained unmatched. CDR3 region: CASSPGASGGTETQYF. CDR3 DNA: TGTGCCAGCAGCCCAGGGGCTAGCGGGGGGACAGAGACCCAGTACTTC.

This clone turned up a few times. The rearrangement uses TRBV29-1 and TRBJ1-1, with 7 positions matching TRBD1. This CDR3 region has 15 residues. After removal of 1 base from V and 3 bases from J, the junction contained 8 bases not matched to a gene. From germline, CDR1 is SQVTM and CDR2 ANQGSEA. The CDR3 region has the DNA TGCAGCGTTGAAGGGAGAGGGGGCGCGGACACTGAAGCTTTCTTT. Protein product: CSVEGRGGADTEAFF.

The chain couples TRBV9 to TRBJ2-1; 9 bases are shared with TRBD2. The CDR3 runs 15 residues. Germline V gene data show CDR1 as SGDLS and CDR2 as YYNGEE. V was clipped by 6 bases and J by 0 bases; unmatched bases: 4. The CDR3: CASNRLADSYNEQFF. The CDR3, as DNA: TGTGCCAGCAATAGACTAGCGGACTCCTACAATGAGCAGTTCTTC.

This clone was found once. The rearrangement uses TRBV27 and TRBJ1-1, with a tentative D call TRBD1 (6 bases). The CDR3 length is 15 residues. Trimming cost V 3 bases and J 4 bases, with 15 bases left between them. Germline loops: CDR1 MNHEY, CDR2 SMNVEV (reference sequence). CDR3 nucleotide sequence: TGTGCCAGCAGTTTGTTGGGGGGGCAGGGCACTGAAGCTTTCTTT. This gives the protein CASSLLGGQGTEAFF.

V usage is TRBV7-9 and J usage is TRBJ1-6; D is uncertain. Trimming removed 3 bases at V and 10 bases at J, with 7 bases between. The CDR3 runs to 12 residues. Germline assignment: CDR1 SEHNR and CDR2 FQNEAQ (reference sequence). In DNA form, the CDR3 reads TGTGCCAGCAGCTTTCAGGCATCACCCCTCCACTTT. Translation gives CASSFQASPLHF.

This clone was observed at least ten times. The chain links TRBV10-3 to TRBJ1-6, with D perhaps TRBD1 (6 bases). This CDR3 contains 13 residues. The V end was cut by 5 bases, the J end by 10 bases, with 12 bases between. Germline lookup yields CDR1 ENHRY and CDR2 SYGVKD. Written as DNA, the CDR3 is TGTGCCATCAGTCCAGGGGACGAGTCACCCCTCCACTTT. The encoded protein is CAISPGDESPLHF.

CDR3 DNA: TGCAGCGTTGGACGGGGGGTCGAGCAGTTCTTC. Amino acids: CSVGRGVEQFF. The chain has TRBV29-1 and TRBJ2-1; 7 bases align to TRBD2. With 4 bases clipped from V and 10 bases from J, the junction kept 4 bases outside the gene matches. The germline gives CDR1 SQVTM, CDR2 ANQGSEA. The CDR3 loop spans 11 amino acids.

The chain is built from TRBV4-2 and TRBJ2-7; 8 positions agree with TRBD1. The CDR3 covers 16 residues. Germline V gene sequence: CDR1 LGHNA, CDR2 YNFKEQ. The junction had 6 bases not matched to a gene; V was cut back by 0 bases and J by 2 bases. The CDR3 DNA follows: TGTGCCAGCAGCCAAGATGGGCAGGGGGCTACCTACGAGCAGTACTTC. Protein: CASSQDGQGATYEQYF.

The chain employs TRBV30 and TRBJ2-5; D is possibly TRBD1 (5 bases). V was pared by 6 bases and J by 4 bases, with 9 bases between. Germline lookup yields CDR1 GTSNPN and CDR2 SVGIG (reference sequence). CDR3 length equals 11 residues. CDR3: CACGQGETQYF. CDR3 nucleotides: TGTGCCTGTGGGCAGGGAGAGACCCAGTACTTC.

This clone was observed a few times. The chain recombines TRBV27 with TRBJ2-3; 8 bases are a match to TRBD2. V was clipped by 4 bases and J by 7 bases; unmatched bases: 16. Germline loops: CDR1 MNHEY, CDR2 SMNVEV (reference sequence). This CDR3 comprises 17 residues. The chain's CDR3 is CASSWKVSGETGYTQYF. CDR3 DNA: TGTGCCAGCAGTTGGAAAGTTAGCGGGGAGACGGGATATACGCAGTATTTT.